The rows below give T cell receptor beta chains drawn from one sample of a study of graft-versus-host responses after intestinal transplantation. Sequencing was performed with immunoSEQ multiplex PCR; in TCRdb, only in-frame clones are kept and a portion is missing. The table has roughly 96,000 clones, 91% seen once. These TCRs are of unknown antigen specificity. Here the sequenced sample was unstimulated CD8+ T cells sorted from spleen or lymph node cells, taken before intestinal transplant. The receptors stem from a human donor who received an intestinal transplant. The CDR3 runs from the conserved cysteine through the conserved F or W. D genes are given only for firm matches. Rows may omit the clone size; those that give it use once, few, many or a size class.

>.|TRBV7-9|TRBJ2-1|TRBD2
CASSKTGTSVYNEQFF
TGTGCCAGCAGCAAAACCGGGACTAGCGTATACAATGAGCAGTTCTTC
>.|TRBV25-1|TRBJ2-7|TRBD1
CASSGTGGRGSYEQYF
TGTGCCAGCAGTGGAACAGGGGGACGGGGTTCCTACGAGCAGTACTTC
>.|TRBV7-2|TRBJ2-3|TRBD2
CASSLRSRGTPSTDTQYF
TGTGCCAGCAGCTTAAGGTCGCGGGGGACCCCAAGCACAGATACGCAGTATTTT
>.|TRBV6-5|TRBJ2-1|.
CASSQGLYNEQFF
TGTGCCAGCAGCCAGGGCCTCTACAATGAGCAGTTCTTC
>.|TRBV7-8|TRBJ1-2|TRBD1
CASSLHGVGDRGNGYTF
TGTGCCAGCAGCTTGCACGGGGTCGGAGACAGGGGTAATGGCTACACCTTC
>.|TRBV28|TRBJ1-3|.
CASSLVAETGNTIYF
TGTGCCAGCAGTTTAGTAGCAGAAACTGGAAACACCATATATTTT
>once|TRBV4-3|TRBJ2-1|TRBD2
CASSQEVSGGLTEQFF
TGCGCCAGCAGCCAAGAGGTTAGCGGGGGCTTAACAGAGCAGTTCTTC
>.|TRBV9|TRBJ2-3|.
CASSVGRGRVDTQYF
TGTGCCAGCAGCGTAGGGAGGGGGCGCGTAGATACGCAGTATTTT
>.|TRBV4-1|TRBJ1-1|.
CASSLQVITEAFF
TGCGCCAGCAGCCTTCAGGTAATCACTGAAGCTTTCTTT
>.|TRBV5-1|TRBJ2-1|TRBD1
CASSRDRFSSSYNEQFF
TGCGCCAGCAGCCGGGACAGGTTCTCCAGCTCCTACAATGAGCAGTTCTTC
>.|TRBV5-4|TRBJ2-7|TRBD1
CASSLDQQGAREQYF
TGTGCCAGCAGCTTGGATCAACAGGGGGCGCGGGAGCAGTACTTC